One and the same sample provided the 13 T cell receptor beta chains below, sequenced in a study of early T cells in non-severe SARS-CoV-2 infection. TCRdb passed the 5' RACE reads through MiXCR, listing each CDR3 protein once. The data hold more than 55,000 distinct CDR3 sequences, with under 15% observed a single time. The sequenced sample was whole blood. Source of these receptors: an adult who was a healthcare worker with PCR-confirmed SARS-CoV-2 infection or an uninfected control (not recorded which).

This clonotype appeared once. This chain links TRBV13 with TRBJ2-3; 7 nucleotides line up with TRBD1. The CDR3 has 15 amino acids. In germline, CDR1 is PRHDT, CDR2 FYEKMQ (reference sequence). Germline trimming cut 4 bases from V and 4 bases from J; bases unmatched to any gene: 8. The CDR3 protein is CASSSVTGWADTQYF. The CDR3 DNA reads as TGTGCCAGCAGCTCAGTGACAGGGTGGGCAGATACGCAGTATTTT.

This clonotype occurred many times. The chain links TRBV5-4 to TRBJ2-7; D tentatively fits TRBD1 or TRBD2 (6 bases each). CDR3 length: 14 residues. V was trimmed by 4 bases and J by 2 bases, leaving 13 bases between them. The germline CDR1 and CDR2 sequences are SGHNT and YYREEE (reference sequence). CDR3 bases: TGTGCCAGCAGCCAAACAGGGAGGACCTACGAGCAGTACTTC. Protein sequence: CASSQTGRTYEQYF.

V usage is TRBV30 and J usage is TRBJ1-2; D remains unclear. The germline V and J ends were trimmed by 4 bases and 2 bases, with 5 bases remaining between them. Germline assignment: CDR1 GTSNPN and CDR2 SVGIG (reference sequence). The CDR3 loop spans 11 amino acids. CDR3 sequence reads: CAWKQNYGYTF. The CDR3 DNA sequence: TGTGCCTGGAAACAGAACTATGGCTACACCTTC.

In its sample, this clonotype was seen a few times. The chain couples TRBV5-5 to TRBJ1-2; possibly TRBD1 for D (5 bases). The CDR3 runs 13 residues. The germline CDR1 and CDR2 sequences are SGHKS and YYEKEE (reference sequence). Trimming shortened V by 0 bases and J by 2 bases, and 5 bases separated the two germline ends. The DNA for the CDR3 is TGTGCCAGCAGCTTGGAGGGGAACTATGGCTACACCTTC. Amino acid sequence: CASSLEGNYGYTF. Variable domain in full (rest from reference TRBV5-5 and TRBJ1-2): DAGVTQSPTHLIKTRGQQVTLRCSPISGHKSVSWYQQVLGQGPQFIFQYYEKEERGRGNFPDRFSARQFPNYSSELNVNALLLGDSALYLCASSLEGNYGYTFGSGTRLTVV.

This clonotype was seen only a few times. This chain joins TRBV11-2 and TRBJ1-5; D ambiguous. V lost 5 bases, J lost 12 bases, and 11 bases lay in between. This CDR3 has 11 amino acids. In germline, CDR1 is SGHAT, CDR2 FQNNGV. The CDR3 DNA sequence: TGTGCCAGCAGCGGGTTGGGCGGCCAGCATTTT. Translation gives CASSGLGGQHF.

This clonotype was counted many times. The chain links TRBV7-2 to TRBJ2-3; a weak D match, TRBD2 (6 bases). Per germline, CDR1 SGHTA and CDR2 FQGNSA. This CDR3 comprises 13 residues. The V end was cut by 1 base, the J end by 7 bases, with 9 bases between. CDR3: CASSLVGGNTQYF. The CDR3 nucleotides read TGTGCCAGCAGCTTAGTTGGGGGGAATACGCAGTATTTT.

This clonotype has at least ten counts. V usage is TRBV12-3 or TRBV12-4 and J usage is TRBJ1-6; the match to TRBD1 covers 9 bases. There are 15 residues in the CDR3. J gave up 5 bases and V 6 bases, and 5 bases lay outside the gene matches. CDR3 amino acids: CASSYRQGDNSPLHF. CDR3 bases: TGTGCCAGCAGCTACCGACAGGGGGATAATTCACCCCTCCACTTT.

This chain links TRBV30 with TRBJ1-1; D is unclear. CDR1 and CDR2 from the germline V gene are GTSNPN and SVGIG (reference sequence). The CDR3 is made up of 12 amino acids. Trimming removed 4 bases at V and 1 base at J, with 7 bases between. CDR3 in DNA: TGTGCCTGGACTAGAACGAACACTGAAGCTTTCTTT. It codes for CAWTRTNTEAFF.

This clonotype occurred a few times. The rearrangement links TRBV20-1 to TRBJ2-6; D uncertain. Looked up from germline, CDR1 is DFQATT and CDR2 is SNEGSKA (reference sequence). The V and J ends lost 5 bases and 0 bases respectively, with 8 bases between them. CDR3 size: 14 residues. This CDR3 reads CSAYSASGANVLTF. Here the CDR3 DNA reads TGCAGTGCTTACAGTGCCTCTGGGGCCAACGTCCTGACTTTC.

This clonotype appeared many times. The chain joins TRBV12-3 or TRBV12-4 to TRBJ2-3; D possibly corresponds to TRBD1 (5 bases). The CDR3 extends over 16 amino acids. Trimming took off 6 bases at V and 0 bases at J, with 16 bases between the two ends. The CDR3 region has the DNA TGTGCCAGCAGCACAGGAATAGTTGCTAGCACAGATACGCAGTATTTT. Residues: CASSTGIVASTDTQYF.

This clonotype was seen repeatedly, ten times or more. This chain links TRBV20-1 with TRBJ2-3, with 12 bases lining up with TRBD2. The CDR3 extends over 16 amino acids. Germline V gene data show CDR1 as DFQATT and CDR2 as SNEGSKA (reference sequence). The V segment lost 5 bases and the J segment 1 base; nucleotides outside the gene matches: 7. CDR3 sequence: CSAESTSGGRTDTQYF. DNA of the CDR3: TGCAGTGCTGAATCGACTAGCGGGGGCCGCACAGATACGCAGTATTTT.

This clonotype appeared a few times. This sequence joins TRBV19 and TRBJ2-3, with D uncertain. Germline V lookup: CDR1 LNHDA, CDR2 SQIVND (reference sequence). The V and J ends lost 3 bases and 7 bases respectively, with 5 bases between them. This CDR3 region has 11 residues. The CDR3 nucleotides are TGTGCCAGTAGTATCGTGAATACGCAGTATTTT. Its protein is CASSIVNTQYF. The entire variable domain, with the rest obtained from reference TRBV19 and TRBJ2-3, is as follows: DGGITQSPKYLFRKEGQNVTLSCEQNLNHDAMYWYRQDPGQGLRLIYYSQIVNDFQKGDIAEGYSVSREKKESFPLTVTSAQKNPTAFYLCASSIVNTQYFGPGTRLTVL.

CDR3 DNA: TGCAGTGCCGCGGGACAGCGCTCCTACGAGCAGTACTTC. Protein product: CSAAGQRSYEQYF. The chain joins TRBV20-1 to TRBJ2-7, with a possible D match to TRBD1 (7 bases). CDR3 length: 13 amino acids. Trimming cost V 6 bases and J 0 bases, with 12 bases left between them. CDR1 is DFQATT and CDR2 is SNEGSKA in the germline V gene (reference sequence).